The text below deals with one T cell receptor beta chain. Its antigen remains unidentified. The data were taken from a study of long-term antiretroviral therapy in people with HIV. Study-level findings and limits: Researchers lacked any data on ART adherence, viral resistance or therapy changes.

The assay, immunoSEQ v3.0, was run at survey level. Profiled with immunoSEQ multiplex PCR; TCRdb holds only in-frame clones, not every one. Of around 23,000 clones in the sample, approximately 81% were seen once. The CDR3 has 14 residues. Germline assignment: CDR1 SGHDT and CDR2 YYEEEE. V lost 1 base, J lost 5 bases, and 12 bases lay in between. The chain combines TRBV5-6 with TRBJ2-5; no firm D call. The source is a woman between 18 and 29 years old with HIV. The sequenced sample was unsorted PBMCs, obtained at the start of antiretroviral therapy, before treatment. The CDR3 sequence is CASSLRRLRETQYF. CDR3 in DNA: TGTGCCAGCAGCTTGCGTCGGTTGCGGGAGACCCAGTACTTC.